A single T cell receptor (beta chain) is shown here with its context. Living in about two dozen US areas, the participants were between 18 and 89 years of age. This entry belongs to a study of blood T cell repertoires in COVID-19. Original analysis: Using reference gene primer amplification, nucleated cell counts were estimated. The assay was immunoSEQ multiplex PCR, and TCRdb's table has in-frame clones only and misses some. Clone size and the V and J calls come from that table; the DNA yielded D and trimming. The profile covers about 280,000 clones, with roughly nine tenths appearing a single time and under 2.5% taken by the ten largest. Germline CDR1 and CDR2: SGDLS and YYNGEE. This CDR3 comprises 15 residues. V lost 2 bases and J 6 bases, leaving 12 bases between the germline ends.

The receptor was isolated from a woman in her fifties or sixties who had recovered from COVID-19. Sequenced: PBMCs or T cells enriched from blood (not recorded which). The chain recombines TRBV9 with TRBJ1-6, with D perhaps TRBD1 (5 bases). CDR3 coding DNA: TGTGCCAGCAGCGTCGGGGGTTTTTCTAATTCACCCCTCCACTTT. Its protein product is CASSVGGFSNSPLHF.